The entry below gives a single T cell receptor (beta chain) sequence along with its context. Its antigen is unidentified. PCR employed 60 Vbeta and 13 Jbeta primers. Profiled with immunoSEQ multiplex PCR; TCRdb holds only in-frame clones, not every one. This table holds 200,000 or so clones, over 80% found once. The data were obtained in a study of cytomegalovirus exposure and HLA in healthy donors. At the level of the study: Across 350 to 500 genotyped donors, roughly 85% landed in the Caucasian-associated ancestry cluster.

The study's findings and limits: Across donors, most TCRs were seen rarely, yet some public ones were widespread. The records held CMV serostatus as the only immune exposure information.

V was pared by 5 bases and J by 2 bases, with 4 bases of the junction left unmatched. This CDR3 contains 15 residues. CDR1 is SNHLY and CDR2 is FYNNEI in the germline V gene. Material: PBMCs. This receptor was obtained from a boy aged 2 to 9 in good health and CMV-seronegative. This rearrangement joins TRBV2 to TRBJ2-3; TRBD1 agrees at 10 bases. Here the CDR3 reads CASSRDRGTTDTQYF. The CDR3 nucleotides are TGTGCCAGCAGTCGGGACAGGGGAACCACAGATACGCAGTATTTT.